This TCR beta chain was captured in a study of T cells after yellow fever vaccination. Findings and caveats of the study: A weaker secondary response peaked on day 5, the primary on day 15. Abundant bulk-derived clonotypes could contaminate FACS-sorted repertoires. Most clones from primary vaccination resurfaced after the booster (nearly 97% CD4, about 91% CD8).

Each CDR3 protein is one row after TCRdb ran MiXCR on the 5' RACE reads. In the table there are just under 600,000 distinct CDR3 sequences, roughly 12% of which are singletons. Comments on this clonotype: Its antigen is still unknown.

Germline CDR1 is ENHRY and CDR2 is SYGVKD. Trimming took off 0 bases at V and 2 bases at J, with 10 bases between the two ends. The CDR3 is 15 residues long. Sequencing used PBMCs, obtained on the day of the yellow fever booster vaccination. The source of this sequence is a man younger than 45 who received the YFV17D yellow fever vaccine. This chain uses TRBV10-3 with TRBJ1-1; the D gene is possibly TRBD1 (5 bases). The CDR3 loop is CAISESGGPNTEAFF. CDR3 bases: TGTGCCATCAGTGAGTCGGGGGGACCTAACACTGAAGCTTTCTTT.